Listed here are 4 T cell receptor beta chains from one sample, sequenced in a study of cytomegalovirus exposure and HLA in healthy donors. TCRdb's copy holds only in-frame clones and misses some; the assay was immunoSEQ multiplex PCR. Among about 360,000 clones listed, roughly 88% were seen once. Sequenced: PBMCs. The receptors come from a woman under 30 in good health and CMV-seronegative.

The chain has TRBV7-9 and TRBJ1-1; D is undetermined. Germline CDR1 is SEHNR and CDR2 is FQNEAQ (reference sequence). V dropped 2 bases and J dropped 0 bases, with 4 bases sitting between them. The CDR3 runs to 13 residues. The CDR3 region has the DNA TGTGCCAGCAGCTTATCCATGAACACTGAAGCTTTCTTT. Amino acid sequence: CASSLSMNTEAFF.

The rearrangement joins TRBV11-2 to TRBJ2-7; perhaps TRBD1 as D (5 bases). V gave up 5 bases and J gave up 6 bases, with 17 bases separating them. CDR3 length: 14 residues. The germline V gene encodes CDR1 SGHAT and CDR2 FQNNGV. The CDR3 reads CASSQGVRAVEQYF. CDR3 nucleotide sequence: TGTGCCAGCAGCCAAGGGGTCAGGGCCGTCGAGCAGTACTTC.

The chain joins TRBV5-1 to TRBJ2-7; no reliable D call. Germline loops: CDR1 SGHRS, CDR2 YFSETQ. V was pared by 3 bases and J by 5 bases, with 6 bases between. The CDR3 consists of 11 residues. CDR3 coding DNA: TGCGCCAGCAGCTCCCAGGACGAGCAGTACTTC. Translated: CASSSQDEQYF.

This clone showed up just a few times. The rearrangement links TRBV18 to TRBJ1-1; 7 nucleotides match TRBD1. Trimming at V came to 6 bases and at J to 1 base, leaving 5 bases not matched to a gene. The CDR3 is made up of 14 amino acids. CDR1 is KGHSH, CDR2 LQKENI, per germline. CDR3 nucleotide sequence: TGTGCCAGCTCGAGGGGACAGCAGAACACTGAAGCTTTCTTT. Encoded protein: CASSRGQQNTEAFF.